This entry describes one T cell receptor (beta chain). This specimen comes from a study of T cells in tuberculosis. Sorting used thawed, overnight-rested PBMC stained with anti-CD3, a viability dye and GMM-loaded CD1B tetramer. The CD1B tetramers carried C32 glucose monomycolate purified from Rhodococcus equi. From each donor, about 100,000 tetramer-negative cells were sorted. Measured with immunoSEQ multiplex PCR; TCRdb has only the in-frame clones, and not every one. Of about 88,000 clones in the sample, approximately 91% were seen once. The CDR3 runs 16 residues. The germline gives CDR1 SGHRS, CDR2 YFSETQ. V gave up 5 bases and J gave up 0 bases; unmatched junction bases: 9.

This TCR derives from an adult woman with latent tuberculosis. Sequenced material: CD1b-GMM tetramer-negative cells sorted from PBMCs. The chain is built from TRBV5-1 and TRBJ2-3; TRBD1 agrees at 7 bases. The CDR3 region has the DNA TGCGCCAGCAGACCCCGACAGGGACCTAGCACAGATACGCAGTATTTT. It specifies CASRPRQGPSTDTQYF.